One and the same sample provided the 16 T cell receptor beta chains below, sequenced in a study of immune heterogeneity within non-small cell lung tumors. Bulk tumor genomic DNA constituted the template, at about 600 ng per sample. Several biopsies were collected from each primary tumor during surgery. They were spaced as far apart as possible within the tumor mass. Each patient presented with untreated, newly diagnosed non-small cell lung cancer and received curative surgery. In a multiplex PCR, 32 V and 13 J primers amplified TCR beta CDR3. Using its own MiXCR run on the multiplex PCR reads, TCRdb lists one record per CDR3 protein. Found here are 20,000 to 25,000 distinct CDR3 sequences, about 29% of them singletons; the top ten hold around 4.6%. The sequenced sample was lung tumor tissue. These receptors all stem from a man in his forties or fifties with non-small cell lung cancer.

The chain has TRBV6-1 and TRBJ2-6; weak D call: TRBD2 (6 bases). The CDR3 length is 15 residues. V was shortened by 5 bases and J by 1 base, with 9 bases between the two germline ends. Germline CDR1 reads MNHNS; CDR2 reads SASEGT. In nucleotides, the CDR3 is TGTGCCAGCAGTTACGCGGGATCTGGGGCCAACGTCCTGACTTTC. It translates to CASSYAGSGANVLTF.

The sample holds a few counts of this clonotype. V is TRBV19 and J is TRBJ2-7; D possibly corresponds to TRBD1 (5 bases). The V gene lost 6 bases and the J gene lost 1 base, with 10 bases spanning the gap. CDR3 size: 13 residues. Germline V gene data show CDR1 as LNHDA and CDR2 as SQIVND (reference sequence). The CDR3 region is CASSDRQSYEQYF. DNA for the CDR3: TGTGCCAGTAGCGACCGACAGTCCTACGAGCAGTACTTC.

This clonotype was counted at least ten times. V is TRBV6-2 or TRBV6-3 and J is TRBJ2-1; TRBD2 matches 14 bases. V trimming: 7 bases; J trimming: 7 bases; junction bases outside the gene matches: 12. From germline, CDR1 is MNHEY and CDR2 SVGEGT. The CDR3 consists of 17 residues. CDR3 nucleotide sequence: TGTGCCAGCACCCGACTAGCGGGAGGGGCGGTTGGAAATGAGCAGTTCTTC. As protein: CASTRLAGGAVGNEQFF.

CDR3 residues: CASRTRTGSYEQYF. CDR3 sequence (DNA): TGTGCCAGCAGGACAAGGACAGGGTCCTACGAGCAGTACTTC. This chain joins TRBV6-1 and TRBJ2-7; 8 bases are a match to TRBD1. This CDR3 is 14 amino acids long. V shed 6 bases and J 1 base; nucleotides not matched to a gene: 5. The germline CDR1 and CDR2 sequences are MNHNS and SASEGT.

This clonotype has a handful of counts. V usage is TRBV6-2 or TRBV6-3 and J usage is TRBJ2-2; possibly TRBD1 for D (6 bases). Germline V lookup: CDR1 MNHEY, CDR2 SVGEGT. The CDR3 covers 14 residues. V was clipped by 5 bases and J by 4 bases, with 11 bases between them. CDR3 in amino acids: CASSTNRVTGELFF. In DNA form, the CDR3 reads TGTGCCAGCAGTACAAACAGGGTCACCGGGGAGCTGTTTTTT.

As concerns this clonotype: In this CDR3 the conserved last residue, phenylalanine or tryptophan, is missing, so a read error is likely. The chain links TRBV6-1 to TRBJ1-6; D is undetermined. Germline CDR1 MNHNS, CDR2 SASEGT. With 5 bases removed from V and 7 bases from J, the gap between germline ends came to 12 bases. CDR3 size: 14 residues. The CDR3 nucleotides read TGTGCCAGCAGTAAACTAAACCCGAATTCACCCCTCCACTCT. Protein sequence: CASSKLNPNSPLHS.

The chain is built from TRBV4-3 and TRBJ2-7, with unresolved D. The CDR3 runs 15 residues. The V gene's germline CDR1 is LGHNA and CDR2 YSLEER. The ends were cut back, 0 bases at V and 0 bases at J, with 9 bases in the middle. The CDR3, as DNA: TGCGCCAGCAGCCAAGACCCGCGGAGCTCCTACGAGCAGTACTTC. Translating gives CASSQDPRSSYEQYF.

At least ten counts were recorded for this clonotype. The chain is built from TRBV6-1 and TRBJ1-4; D perhaps matches TRBD1 (5 bases). Germline values: CDR1 MNHNS, CDR2 SASEGT. Trimming took 6 bases from V and 8 from J, leaving 22 bases between them. This CDR3 has 16 amino acids. CDR3 in amino acids: CASSWRWGPSGEKLFF. Written as DNA, the CDR3 is TGTGCCAGCAGCTGGCGCTGGGGACCCTCGGGAGAAAAACTGTTTTTT.

This clonotype has just a few counts. The chain has TRBV5-6 and TRBJ2-2; D ambiguous. V was cut by 5 bases and J by 9 bases, with 11 bases left in between. This CDR3 contains 12 residues. Germline assignment: CDR1 SGHDT and CDR2 YYEEEE. CDR3: CASRSSPWELFF. The CDR3 DNA reads TGTGCCAGCAGGAGTTCCCCCTGGGAGCTGTTTTTT.

This clonotype counts as medium-sized (0.01 to 0.1%). This chain links TRBV7-2 with TRBJ2-1; TRBD1 aligns across 10 bases. This CDR3 contains 15 residues. The germline gives CDR1 SGHTA, CDR2 FQGNSA. V shed 5 bases and J 9 bases; nucleotides not matched to a gene: 10. CDR3 residues: CASSPRQGAGGEQFF. In nucleotides, the CDR3 is TGTGCCAGCAGCCCCCGACAGGGGGCAGGGGGTGAGCAGTTCTTC.

Judged by abundance, this clonotype is medium-sized (0.01 to 0.1%). CDR3 amino acids: CASSMPGNTIYF. DNA of the CDR3: TGCGCCAGCAGTATGCCTGGAAACACCATATATTTT. The genes are TRBV5-1 and TRBJ1-3; D is unclear. The V and J ends lost 5 bases and 2 bases respectively, with 5 bases between them. CDR3 length: 12 amino acids. Germline loops: CDR1 SGHRS, CDR2 YFSETQ.

There are a few counts of this clonotype. The V call is TRBV19, the J call TRBJ2-5; the D call may be TRBD1 or TRBD2 (6 bases each). The CDR3 has 12 amino acids. V lost 6 bases and J 4 bases, leaving 9 bases between the germline ends. In germline, CDR1 is LNHDA, CDR2 SQIVND (reference sequence). The CDR3 reads CASSGGPETQYF. The CDR3 region has the DNA TGTGCCAGTAGCGGGGGCCCAGAGACCCAGTACTTC.

The chain employs TRBV5-1 and TRBJ2-2; TRBD1 matches at 8 bases. CDR1 and CDR2 (germline): SGHRS, YFSETQ. The CDR3 totals 15 residues. The junction had 15 bases not matched to a gene; V was cut back by 10 bases and J by 7 bases. Here the CDR3 reads CAHITDRGQDGELFF. In DNA, the CDR3 is TGCGCCCACATAACAGACAGGGGTCAGGACGGGGAGCTGTTTTTT. The full variable domain, in which reference TRBV5-1 and TRBJ2-2 provide the parts outside the CDR3, is KAGVTQTPRYLIKTRGQQVTLSCSPISGHRSVSWYQQTPGQGLQFLFEYFSETQRNKGNFPGRFSGRQFSNSRSEMNVSTLELGDSALYLCAHITDRGQDGELFFGEGSRLTVL.

A note on this clonotype: This clone may be a read error of a much larger clone one base away. The rearrangement joins TRBV6-1 to TRBJ2-1, with D possibly TRBD2 on 6 matching bases. There are 19 residues in the CDR3. The germline V gene encodes CDR1 MNHNS and CDR2 SASEGT. The CDR3 nucleotides read TGTACCAGCAGACCTCTCAACAACCGGGCTAGCGAAAACTACAATGAGCAGTTCTTC. It specifies CTSRPLNNRASENYNEQFF.

The sample holds one count of this clonotype. The V call is TRBV9, the J call TRBJ2-1; tentative D call: TRBD1 (6 bases). CDR1 is SGDLS, CDR2 YYNGEE, per germline. The CDR3 length is 14 residues. Trimming cost V 3 bases and J 2 bases, with 9 bases left between them. The CDR3 coding sequence is TGTGCCAGCAGCGGCCGGGACACCTACAATGAGCAGTTCTTC. This sequence encodes CASSGRDTYNEQFF.

The rearrangement joins TRBV29-1 to TRBJ1-2; the match to TRBD1 covers 7 bases. Germline V gene data show CDR1 as SQVTM and CDR2 as ANQGSEA. This CDR3 region has 13 residues. The CDR3 spells CRALRRGIDGYTF. Written as DNA, the CDR3 is TGCAGAGCCCTCCGCAGGGGGATTGATGGCTACACCTTC. Looking up the rest from reference TRBV29-1 and TRBJ1-2 gives the full variable domain: SAVISQKPSRDICQRGTSLTIQCQVDSQVTMMFWYRQQPGQSLTLIATANQGSEATYESGFVIDKFPISRPNLTFSTLTVSNMSPEDSSIYLCRALRRGIDGYTFGSGTRLTVV.